These 16 T cell receptor beta chains share one sample of origin, sequenced in a study of PD-L1 blockade in urothelial cancer. The table came from immunoSEQ multiplex PCR; TCRdb's copy has only in-frame clones and leaves some out. The sample holds 25,000 to 30,000 clones, roughly 80% seen once. Source: PBMCs, taken around atezolizumab (anti-PD-L1) treatment. The receptors shown here come from a man aged 45-65 years with urothelial cancer.

The chain is built from TRBV2 and TRBJ1-6; D may be TRBD1 (5 bases). Germline V lookup: CDR1 SNHLY, CDR2 FYNNEI. The CDR3 runs 15 residues. Trimming took 4 bases from V and 6 from J, leaving 13 bases between them. Here the CDR3 reads CASSGRDFGNSPLHF. The CDR3 coding sequence is TGTGCCAGCAGTGGCCGGGACTTTGGTAATTCACCCCTCCACTTT.

V and J are TRBV15 and TRBJ1-1; tentative D call: TRBD1 (5 bases). The CDR3 contains 16 residues. V was pared by 0 bases and J by 11 bases, with 22 bases between. Germline V CDR1 and CDR2: LNHNV, YYDKDF (reference sequence). CDR3 loop: CATSRDRGEGPMDAFF. In nucleotides, the CDR3 is TGTGCCACCAGCAGAGATCGAGGGGAGGGGCCCATGGACGCTTTCTTT.

This clone was counted only a few times. This rearrangement joins TRBV5-8 to TRBJ1-5; 11 bases fit TRBD1. CDR1 and CDR2 (germline): SGHTS, YDEGEE. Trimming cost V 4 bases and J 7 bases; bases outside gene matches: 7. The CDR3 loop spans 15 amino acids. CDR3 sequence (DNA): TGTGCCAGCAGCGGGACAGGGGGGATGATCCAGCCCCAGCATTTT. Protein product: CASSGTGGMIQPQHF.

The chain joins TRBV5-5 to TRBJ2-2; 8 positions match TRBD1. CDR1 and CDR2 from the germline V gene are SGHKS and YYEKEE (reference sequence). V trimming: 5 bases; J trimming: 4 bases; junction bases outside the gene matches: 7. This CDR3 has 15 residues. DNA for the CDR3: TGTGCCAGCAGACTGGACAGGGCGGGCACCGGGGAGCTGTTTTTT. Amino acids: CASRLDRAGTGELFF.

The chain combines TRBV9 with TRBJ2-3; D may be TRBD2 (6 bases). Trimming left V 5 bases short and J 1 base short, with 11 bases between. This CDR3 contains 14 residues. Germline lookup yields CDR1 SGDLS and CDR2 YYNGEE. The CDR3 loop is CASRRGGGTDTQYF. In DNA, the CDR3 is TGTGCCAGCAGGCGGGGCGGAGGCACAGATACGCAGTATTTT.

This clone was picked up a small number of times. The genes are TRBV2 and TRBJ2-3; 12 positions agree with TRBD1. The CDR3 sequence is 15 residues long. CDR1 and CDR2 (germline): SNHLY, FYNNEI. V dropped 6 bases and J dropped 3; count of bases not matched to a gene: 4. CDR3 in DNA: TGTGCCAGCAGGATGGGACAGGGGGCGACAGATACGCAGTATTTT. It translates to CASRMGQGATDTQYF. The variable domain in full, completed from reference TRBV2 and TRBJ2-3, reads EPEVTQTPSHQVTQMGQEVILRCVPISNHLYFYWYRQILGQKVEFLVSFYNNEISEKSEIFDDQFSVERPDGSNFTLKIRSTKLEDSAMYFCASRMGQGATDTQYFGPGTRLTVL.

V is TRBV5-1 and J is TRBJ1-3; TRBD1 agrees at 7 bases. The trim removed 2 bases at V and 4 bases at J, leaving 3 bases unmatched. The CDR3 runs to 14 residues. In germline, CDR1 is SGHRS, CDR2 YFSETQ. The CDR3 coding sequence is TGCGCCAGCAGCTTCGACAGGGACGGAAACACCATATATTTT. Translated: CASSFDRDGNTIYF. Based on the CDR3 plus reference TRBV5-1 and TRBJ1-3, the full variable domain is KAGVTQTPRYLIKTRGQQVTLSCSPISGHRSVSWYQQTPGQGLQFLFEYFSETQRNKGNFPGRFSGRQFSNSRSEMNVSTLELGDSALYLCASSFDRDGNTIYFGEGSWLTVV.

The rearrangement uses TRBV19 and TRBJ1-5; the D gene is possibly TRBD1 (6 bases). The germline V and J ends were trimmed by 1 base and 4 bases, with 8 bases remaining between them. The CDR3 covers 14 residues. The germline CDR1 and CDR2 sequences are LNHDA and SQIVND (reference sequence). In DNA form, the CDR3 reads TGTGCCAGTAGTATAGGGACAGCTAATCAGCCCCAGCATTTT. Its protein is CASSIGTANQPQHF.

This chain uses TRBV12-5 with TRBJ2-7; a possible D gene is TRBD1 (5 bases). CDR1 is LGHNT, CDR2 FRNRAP, per germline. CDR3 size: 14 residues. V gave up 7 bases and J gave up 3 bases, with 16 bases separating them. CDR3 DNA: TGTGCTAGTGCCAACCAGGGTGGTCTCTACGAGCAGTACTTC. Protein sequence: CASANQGGLYEQYF. The full variable domain, its missing parts supplied by reference TRBV12-5 and TRBJ2-7, is DARVTQTPRHKVTEMGQEVTMRCQPILGHNTVFWYRQTMMQGLELLAYFRNRAPLDDSGMPKDRFSAEMPDATLATLKIQPSEPRDSAVYFCASANQGGLYEQYFGPGTRLTVT.

This rearrangement joins TRBV7-9 to TRBJ2-7; 8 bases are a match to TRBD2. Germline trimming cut 1 base from V and 1 base from J; bases unmatched to any gene: 6. Looked up from germline, CDR1 is SEHNR and CDR2 is FQNEAQ (reference sequence). This CDR3 has 16 residues. CDR3 loop: CASSLGYREGSYEQYF. CDR3 DNA sequence: TGTGCCAGCAGCTTAGGGTACCGGGAGGGGTCCTACGAGCAGTACTTC.

The chain is built from TRBV29-1 and TRBJ2-1; 8 bases agree with TRBD2. The CDR3 is made up of 18 amino acids. V dropped 7 bases and J dropped 5; count of bases not matched to a gene: 22. Germline V gene lookup returns CDR1 SQVTM and CDR2 ANQGSEA. In nucleotides, the CDR3 is TGCAGCGCCCGATGGGTGACTAGCGCTGAGCTAATACACAATGAGCAGTTCTTC. This translates into CSARWVTSAELIHNEQFF.

The rearrangement joins TRBV10-1 to TRBJ1-1; 11 positions agree with TRBD1. This CDR3 region has 15 residues. V trimming: 4 bases; J trimming: 5 bases; junction bases outside the gene matches: 6. Germline V gene data show CDR1 as WNHNN and CDR2 as SYGVQD (reference sequence). The CDR3 loop is CASSGGTGGKTEAFF. CDR3 in DNA: TGCGCCAGCAGTGGGGGGACAGGGGGGAAAACTGAAGCTTTCTTT.

The chain has TRBV5-1 and TRBJ1-4; maybe TRBD1 (6 bases). The germline V gene encodes CDR1 SGHRS and CDR2 YFSETQ. This CDR3 has 15 amino acids. Trimming took 2 bases from V and 8 from J, leaving 16 bases between them. This CDR3 is CASSFSGGQGEKLFF. The CDR3 nucleotides read TGCGCCAGCAGCTTCTCCGGGGGGCAAGGAGAAAAACTGTTTTTT. The full variable domain, in which reference TRBV5-1 and TRBJ1-4 provide the parts outside the CDR3, is KAGVTQTPRYLIKTRGQQVTLSCSPISGHRSVSWYQQTPGQGLQFLFEYFSETQRNKGNFPGRFSGRQFSNSRSEMNVSTLELGDSALYLCASSFSGGQGEKLFFGSGTQLSVL.

V is TRBV4-1 and J is TRBJ2-5; TRBD2 agrees at 7 bases. The CDR3 length is 15 residues. Germline V gene lookup returns CDR1 MGHRA and CDR2 YSYEKL. Losses at the gene ends were 2 bases for V and 4 bases for J; bases not matched to a gene: 7. CDR3 protein: CASSQLGLKLETQYF. CDR3 nucleotides: TGCGCCAGCAGCCAATTGGGACTAAAATTAGAGACCCAGTACTTC.

The genes are TRBV6-5 and TRBJ1-5, with a tentative D call TRBD1 (5 bases). From germline, CDR1 is MNHEY and CDR2 SVGAGI. The CDR3 totals 14 residues. Between the trimmed V and J ends, which lost 6 bases and 5 bases, there was a span of 14 bases. The CDR3 DNA sequence: TGTGCCAGCAGGCAGGCAGGGCTGTATCAGCCCCAGCATTTT. Its translation is CASRQAGLYQPQHF.

The CDR3 sequence: CASSSHRGENTEAFF. Written as DNA, the CDR3 is TGCGCCAGCAGCTCCCACAGGGGGGAAAACACTGAAGCTTTCTTT. The gene calls are TRBV4-1 and TRBJ1-1; 8 bases are shared with TRBD1. The length of the CDR3 is 15 residues. V lost 5 bases, J lost 2 bases, and 7 bases stayed unmatched. Germline V CDR1 and CDR2: MGHRA, YSYEKL.